This T cell receptor beta chain is from a study of blood T cell repertoires in COVID-19. About the research overall: Collection of acute and convalescent COVID-19 samples took place in the United States, Italy and Spain. The cDNA or gDNA used as material had been derived from T cells, B-cell-depleted T cells, or PBMCs.

Between the trimmed V and J ends, which lost 3 bases and 3 bases, there was a span of 3 bases. This CDR3 has 12 residues. CDR1 is MNHNS and CDR2 is SASEGT in the germline V gene. Per the study methods: Cell counts per sample came from amplifying reference gene primers. Clones were sequenced by immunoSEQ multiplex PCR, and TCRdb holds only the in-frame ones, with some missing. V, J and clone size are taken as reported in that table, and D and trimming were inferred from the DNA itself. This repertoire shows 120,000 or so clones, about 88% found once; its top ten account for roughly 1.2%. This chain links TRBV6-1 with TRBJ1-5; D not resolved. The receptor comes from a woman older than 75 with acute or convalescent COVID-19. The sample taken for sequencing was peripheral blood. Here the CDR3 DNA reads TGTGCCAGCAGTGACCTCAATCAGCCCCAGCATTTT. As protein: CASSDLNQPQHF.